The T cell receptor beta chain under discussion was sequenced for a study of T cells in Graves' hyperthyroidism and ophthalmopathy. CDR1 is SEHNR, CDR2 FQNEAQ, per germline (reference sequence). The CDR3 is 16 amino acids. With regard to this clonotype: An end of the junction does not agree with germline; a read error may underlie this.

The CDR3 regions of TCR beta were amplified from RNA transcripts. The HTBI primer set served for first-round RT-PCR of the TCR CDR3. TCRdb re-derived calls from the multiplex PCR reads in MiXCR, one entry per CDR3 protein. Of 250,000 to 400,000 distinct CDR3 sequences in the sample, roughly 15% were seen once. This rearrangement joins TRBV7-9 to TRBJ2-7; TRBD2 matches at 12 bases. Sample: blood. The sequence was collected from a middle-aged woman with Graves' ophthalmopathy. The CDR3 nucleotides are TGTGCCAGCTCACCACGAGGACTAGCGGGGTCCTACGAGCGGTACTTC. Protein: CASSPRGLAGSYERYF.